The rows below give T cell receptor beta chains drawn from one sample of a study of T-cell reconstitution after alpha-beta-depleted transplantation in children. TCRdb used MiXCR to reprocess the PCR reads, holding one entry per CDR3 protein. Among about 980,000 distinct CDR3 sequences listed, about 30% were seen once. The input for sequencing was PBMCs, mostly from graft donor cells, taken 360 days after TCRalphabeta/CD19-depleted stem cell transplant. Every receptor here comes from a boy in the first two years of life who had a stem cell transplant for SCID, so the T cells may come from the graft donor. Both conserved end residues are part of each CDR3. D genes are given only for firm matches. The listing skips clone size in some rows; elsewhere it reads once, few, many or a size class.

size	V	J	D	CDR3	DNA
-	TRBV20-1	TRBJ1-5	TRBD1	CSARDGRQGARNQPQHF	TGCAGTGCTAGAGATGGGAGACAGGGGGCGCGAAATCAGCCCCAGCATTTT
-	TRBV7-7	TRBJ2-7	-	CASSPGQAAGYEQYF	TGTGCCAGCAGCCCCGGACAGGCGGCGGGGTACGAGCAGTACTTC
-	TRBV7-2	TRBJ2-7	-	CASSLAPVEQYF	TGTGCCAGCAGCTTAGCGCCGGTAGAGCAGTACTTC
-	TRBV20-1	TRBJ2-1	TRBD2	CSAREIGGLAGSRGLNEQFF	TGCAGTGCTAGAGAAATTGGGGGACTAGCGGGGTCCAGGGGTCTCAATGAGCAGTTCTTC
many	TRBV7-7	TRBJ2-1	TRBD1	CASSPGTGINEQFF	TGTGCCAGCAGCCCCGGGACAGGGATCAATGAGCAGTTCTTC
-	TRBV27	TRBJ2-1	TRBD2	CASSPLSGGAREQFF	TGTGCCAGCAGTCCGCTAAGCGGGGGGGCCCGTGAGCAGTTCTTC
many	TRBV13	TRBJ2-7	-	CASSLAAGAYEQYF	TGTGCCAGCAGCTTAGCGGCAGGGGCCTACGAGCAGTACTTC
-	TRBV2	TRBJ2-3	TRBD2	CASSPLSRLAGSTDTQYF	TGTGCCAGCAGTCCACTCTCTAGACTAGCGGGGAGCACAGATACGCAGTATTTT
-	TRBV7-9	TRBJ1-1	TRBD1	CASSYQGGLNTEAFF	TGTGCCAGCAGCTACCAGGGGGGTTTGAACACTGAAGCTTTCTTT
-	TRBV3-1	TRBJ2-5	TRBD1	CASSQGTGMGQETQYF	TGTGCCAGCAGCCAGGGGACAGGGATGGGCCAAGAGACCCAGTACTTC
once	TRBV6-2/TRBV6-3	TRBJ1-6	-	CASNKVFEPLHF	TGTGCCAGCAATAAGGTCTTTGAACCCCTCCACTTT
many	TRBV14	TRBJ2-5	-	CASSVGWEAQETQYF	TGTGCCAGCAGCGTCGGGTGGGAGGCACAAGAGACCCAGTACTTC
few	TRBV5-1	TRBJ2-3	TRBD1	CASSLAQGVRTDTQYF	TGCGCCAGCAGCTTAGCACAGGGGGTGAGGACAGATACGCAGTATTTT
-	TRBV12-3/TRBV12-4	TRBJ2-3	-	CASSLFPPGASTDTQYF	TGTGCCAGCAGTTTATTCCCCCCGGGTGCTAGCACAGATACGCAGTATTTT
-	TRBV28	TRBJ1-4	-	CASSLTGPLGEKLFF	TGTGCCAGCAGCCTAACGGGACCCCTGGGGGAAAAACTGTTTTTT
-	TRBV27	TRBJ2-1	-	CASSLPNRGGNEQFF	TGTGCCAGCAGTTTGCCTAACAGGGGAGGGAATGAGCAGTTCTTC
-	TRBV27	TRBJ2-1	TRBD2	CASSQNWGLLAGVTNEQFF	TGTGCCAGCAGCCAAAACTGGGGGCTACTAGCGGGGGTCACCAATGAGCAGTTCTTC
few	TRBV29-1	TRBJ2-1	TRBD2	CSVARGGPSSYNEQFF	TGCAGCGTTGCCCGCGGGGGGCCGAGCTCCTACAATGAGCAGTTCTTC
-	TRBV20-1	TRBJ2-3	TRBD1	CSAKQGASTDTQYF	TGCAGTGCAAAACAGGGGGCGAGCACAGATACGCAGTATTTT
-	TRBV27	TRBJ2-6	-	CASSPQGLPGANVLTF	TGTGCCAGCAGTCCCCAGGGACTCCCTGGGGCCAACGTCCTGACTTTC
-	TRBV28	TRBJ2-1	-	CASTLSQGSYNEQFF	TGTGCCAGCACCTTATCGCAGGGATCTTACAATGAGCAGTTCTTC
-	TRBV7-9	TRBJ2-1	TRBD2	CASSPASGLAANEQFF	TGTGCCAGCAGCCCAGCCTCGGGACTAGCGGCCAATGAGCAGTTCTTC
-	TRBV6-2/TRBV6-3	TRBJ1-1	-	CASSYGRTLEAFF	TGTGCCAGCAGTTATGGAAGGACTTTAGAAGCTTTCTTT
-	TRBV3-1	TRBJ2-7	-	CASSPHYQGAGETYEQYF	TGTGCCAGCAGCCCCCACTATCAGGGGGCGGGGGAAACCTACGAGCAGTACTTC
-	TRBV4-1	TRBJ2-3	-	CASSQWVSSDTQYF	TGCGCCAGCAGCCAATGGGTTTCGTCAGATACGCAGTATTTT
-	TRBV10-2	TRBJ2-2	TRBD2	CASSEGGLAGGPRTGELFF	TGCGCCAGCAGTGAGGGGGGACTAGCGGGGGGGCCCCGCACCGGGGAGCTGTTTTTT
-	TRBV7-9	TRBJ1-1	-	CASSFTKGNTEAFF	TGTGCCAGCAGCTTCACTAAGGGGAACACTGAAGCTTTCTTT
-	TRBV19	TRBJ2-1	TRBD2	CASSIDREGNNEQFF	TGTGCCAGTAGTATAGACAGGGAGGGTAACAATGAGCAGTTCTTC
-	TRBV5-6	TRBJ2-3	TRBD1	CASSLLGTGTATDTQYF	TGTGCCAGCAGCTTGTTGGGAACCGGGACAGCCACAGATACGCAGTATTTT
few	TRBV5-1	TRBJ2-1	-	CASSLQPGVTYNEQFF	TGCGCCAGCAGTTTACAACCAGGGGTAACCTACAATGAGCAGTTCTTC
-	TRBV12-3/TRBV12-4	TRBJ2-6	TRBD1	CASSAPGQEPSGANVLTF	TGTGCCAGCAGTGCGCCGGGACAGGAACCCTCTGGGGCCAACGTCCTGACTTTC
few	TRBV12-3/TRBV12-4	TRBJ2-3	-	CASSPPRGDTQYF	TGTGCCAGCAGTCCGCCCCGTGGGGATACGCAGTATTTT
-	TRBV4-2	TRBJ1-1	-	CASSQERPSVTEAFF	TGTGCCAGCAGCCAAGAACGACCCTCGGTCACTGAAGCTTTCTTT
few	TRBV6-2/TRBV6-3	TRBJ2-3	TRBD2	CASSPLAGTTDTQYF	TGTGCCAGCAGTCCGCTAGCGGGGACCACAGATACGCAGTATTTT
few	TRBV5-1	TRBJ2-3	-	CASSAFNRALLTTDTQYF	TGCGCCAGCAGCGCCTTTAACAGGGCGCTCCTTACCACAGATACGCAGTATTTT
few	TRBV7-9	TRBJ2-3	TRBD2	CASSFSGEADTQYF	TGTGCCAGCAGCTTTAGCGGGGAAGCAGATACGCAGTATTTT
-	TRBV12-3/TRBV12-4	TRBJ2-4	TRBD1	CASSWEGTGGVKNIQYF	TGTGCCAGCAGCTGGGAAGGGACAGGGGGCGTCAAAAACATTCAGTACTTC
-	TRBV7-7	TRBJ2-5	-	CASSLRPAMGETQYF	TGTGCCAGCAGCTTAAGGCCAGCGATGGGGGAGACCCAGTACTTC
few	TRBV29-1	TRBJ2-1	-	CSVDRGSYNEQFF	TGCAGCGTTGATCGTGGGTCCTACAATGAGCAGTTCTTC
few	TRBV12-3/TRBV12-4	TRBJ1-4	TRBD1	CASSLTQGAHEKLFF	TGTGCCAGCAGTTTAACACAGGGGGCCCATGAAAAACTGTTTTTT
few	TRBV6-5	TRBJ2-7	-	CASSYSRTTYEQYF	TGTGCCAGCAGTTACTCGCGAACCACCTACGAGCAGTACTTC
-	TRBV12-3/TRBV12-4	TRBJ2-5	-	CASRPLESETQYF	TGTGCCAGCAGGCCCCTGGAGTCGGAGACCCAGTACTTC